These 3 T cell receptor beta chains came from one sample sequenced in a study of T cells in tuberculosis. Using immunoSEQ multiplex PCR, the repertoire was profiled, and TCRdb retains in-frame clones only, with some absent. The sample yields 20,000 to 25,000 clones, approximately 97% seen once. Material: PBMCs. These receptors were taken from a donor aged 10-29 years with latent tuberculosis or without tuberculosis infection.

This chain links TRBV5-1 with TRBJ2-5; D perhaps matches TRBD1 (5 bases). This CDR3 contains 15 residues. Trimming left V 4 bases short and J 3 bases short, with 16 bases between. Germline CDR1 is SGHRS and CDR2 is YFSETQ. The CDR3 sequence is CASSVGVKSKETQYF. CDR3 in DNA: TGCGCCAGCAGCGTAGGGGTCAAGTCCAAAGAGACCCAGTACTTC.

This chain joins TRBV30 and TRBJ1-3; no reliable D call. This CDR3 comprises 11 residues. The germline V gene has CDR1 GTSNPN and CDR2 SVGIG (reference sequence). Trimming removed 5 bases from V and 7 bases from J, with 9 bases in between. CDR3 bases: TGTGCCTGGGAGAAACAGAACACCATATATTTT. It specifies CAWEKQNTIYF.

This chain links TRBV7-2 with TRBJ2-1; D is unclear. V lost 2 bases, J lost 8 bases, and 13 bases lay in between. The CDR3 has 14 residues. Per the germline V gene, CDR1 is SGHTA and CDR2 is FQGNSA. In nucleotides, the CDR3 is TGTGCCAGCAGCTTACCTATCAACCCCCATGAGCAGTTCTTC. Translation: CASSLPINPHEQFF.